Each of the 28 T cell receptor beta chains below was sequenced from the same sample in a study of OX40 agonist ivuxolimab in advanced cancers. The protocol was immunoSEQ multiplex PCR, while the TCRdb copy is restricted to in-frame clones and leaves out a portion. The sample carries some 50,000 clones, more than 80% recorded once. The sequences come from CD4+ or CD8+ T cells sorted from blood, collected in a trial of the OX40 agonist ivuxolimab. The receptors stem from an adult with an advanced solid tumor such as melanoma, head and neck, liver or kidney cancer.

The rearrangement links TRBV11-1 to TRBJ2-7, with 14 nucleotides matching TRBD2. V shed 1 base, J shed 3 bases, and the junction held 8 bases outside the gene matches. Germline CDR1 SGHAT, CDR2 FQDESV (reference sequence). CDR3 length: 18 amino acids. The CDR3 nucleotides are TGTGCCAGCAGCTTAGGGACTAGCGGGAGGAGAATCGGCTACGAGCAGTACTTC. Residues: CASSLGTSGRRIGYEQYF.

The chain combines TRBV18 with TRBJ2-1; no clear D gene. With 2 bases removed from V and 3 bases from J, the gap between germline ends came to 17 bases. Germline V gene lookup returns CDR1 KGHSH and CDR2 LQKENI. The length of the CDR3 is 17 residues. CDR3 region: CASSPGERPRLYNEQFF. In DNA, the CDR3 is TGTGCCAGCTCACCAGGCGAGCGTCCAAGGCTCTACAATGAGCAGTTCTTC.

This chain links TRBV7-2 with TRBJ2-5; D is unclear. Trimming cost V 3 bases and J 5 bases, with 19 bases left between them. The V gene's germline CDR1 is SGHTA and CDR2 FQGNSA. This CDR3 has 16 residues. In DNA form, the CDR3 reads TGTGCCAGCAGCTTCGGACGGGCCCCACTGGGGGAGACCCAGTACTTC. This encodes CASSFGRAPLGETQYF.

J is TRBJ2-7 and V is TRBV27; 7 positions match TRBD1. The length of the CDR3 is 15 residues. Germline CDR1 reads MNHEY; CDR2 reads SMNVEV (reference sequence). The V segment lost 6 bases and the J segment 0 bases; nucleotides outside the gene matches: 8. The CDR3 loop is CASSKQGPSSYEQYF. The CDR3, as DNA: TGTGCCAGCAGCAAACAGGGGCCTAGCTCCTACGAGCAGTACTTC.

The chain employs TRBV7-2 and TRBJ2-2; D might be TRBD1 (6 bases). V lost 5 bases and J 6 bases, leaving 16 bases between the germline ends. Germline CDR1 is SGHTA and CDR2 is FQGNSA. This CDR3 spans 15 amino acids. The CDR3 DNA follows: TGTGCCAGCAGCAAGGACAGCCGGGCAGCCGGGGAGCTGTTTTTT. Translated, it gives CASSKDSRAAGELFF.

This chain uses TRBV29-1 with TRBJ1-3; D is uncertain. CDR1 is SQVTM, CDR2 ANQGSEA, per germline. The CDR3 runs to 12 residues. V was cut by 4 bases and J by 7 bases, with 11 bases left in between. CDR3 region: CSVGEARNTIYF. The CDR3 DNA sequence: TGCAGCGTTGGGGAAGCCAGGAACACCATATATTTT.

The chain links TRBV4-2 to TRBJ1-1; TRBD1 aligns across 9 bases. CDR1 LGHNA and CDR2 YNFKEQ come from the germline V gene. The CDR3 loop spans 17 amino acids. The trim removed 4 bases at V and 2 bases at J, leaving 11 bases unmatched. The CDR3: CASSRRPGTGSNTEAFF. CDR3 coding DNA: TGTGCCAGCAGCCGCCGTCCCGGGACAGGGTCAAACACTGAAGCTTTCTTT.

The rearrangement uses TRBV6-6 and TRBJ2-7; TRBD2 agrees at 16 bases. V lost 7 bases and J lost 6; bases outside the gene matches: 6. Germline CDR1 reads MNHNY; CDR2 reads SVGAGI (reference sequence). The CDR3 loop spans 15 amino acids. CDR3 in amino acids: CASTSGLAGGIEQYF. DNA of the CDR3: TGTGCCAGCACCTCGGGACTAGCGGGAGGGATCGAGCAGTACTTC.

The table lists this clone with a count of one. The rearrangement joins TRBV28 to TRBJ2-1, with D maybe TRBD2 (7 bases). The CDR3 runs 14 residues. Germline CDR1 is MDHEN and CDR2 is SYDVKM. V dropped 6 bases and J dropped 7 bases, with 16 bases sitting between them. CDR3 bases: TGTGCCAGCAGAGGGGGGGTCGTGAGGAATGAGCAGTTCTTC. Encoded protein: CASRGGVVRNEQFF.

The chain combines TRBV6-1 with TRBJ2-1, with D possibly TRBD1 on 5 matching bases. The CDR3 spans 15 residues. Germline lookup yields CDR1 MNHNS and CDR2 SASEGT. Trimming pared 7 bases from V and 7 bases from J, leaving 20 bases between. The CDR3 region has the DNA TGTGCCAGCACCCGTCCAGGGCTGGGGTTGAATGAGCAGTTCTTC. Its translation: CASTRPGLGLNEQFF.

The CDR3 sequence: CASSSYRLAGIYEQYF. CDR3 nucleotides: TGTGCCAGCAGCTCATACCGACTAGCGGGAATCTACGAGCAGTACTTC. The chain recombines TRBV7-8 with TRBJ2-7; TRBD2 aligns across 11 bases. The CDR3 is 16 residues long. The germline V gene encodes CDR1 SGHVS and CDR2 FQNEAQ. With 4 bases clipped from V and 3 bases from J, the junction kept 8 bases outside the gene matches.

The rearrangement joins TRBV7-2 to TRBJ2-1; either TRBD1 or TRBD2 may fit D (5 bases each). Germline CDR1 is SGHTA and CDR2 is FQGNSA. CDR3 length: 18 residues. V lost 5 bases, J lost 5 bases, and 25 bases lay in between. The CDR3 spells CASSLSGLVGVRNNEQFF. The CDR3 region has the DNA TGTGCCAGCAGCCTCTCGGGGCTCGTGGGGGTAAGGAACAATGAGCAGTTCTTC.

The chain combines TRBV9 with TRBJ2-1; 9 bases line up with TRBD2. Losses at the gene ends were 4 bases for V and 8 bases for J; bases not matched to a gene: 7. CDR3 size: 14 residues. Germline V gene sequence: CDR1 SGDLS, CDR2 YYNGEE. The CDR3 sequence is CASSISGRIHEQFF. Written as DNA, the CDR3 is TGTGCCAGCAGCATTAGCGGGAGAATACATGAGCAGTTCTTC. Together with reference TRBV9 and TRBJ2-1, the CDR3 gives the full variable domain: DSGVTQTPKHLITATGQRVTLRCSPRSGDLSVYWYQQSLDQGLQFLIQYYNGEERAKGNILERFSAQQFPDLHSELNLSSLELGDSALYFCASSISGRIHEQFFGPGTRLTVL.

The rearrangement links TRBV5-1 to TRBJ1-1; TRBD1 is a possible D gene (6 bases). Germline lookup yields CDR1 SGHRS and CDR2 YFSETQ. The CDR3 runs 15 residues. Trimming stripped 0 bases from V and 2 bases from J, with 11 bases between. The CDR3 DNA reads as TGCGCCAGCAGCTTGGTCGGGACACCAAACACTGAAGCTTTCTTT. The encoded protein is CASSLVGTPNTEAFF.

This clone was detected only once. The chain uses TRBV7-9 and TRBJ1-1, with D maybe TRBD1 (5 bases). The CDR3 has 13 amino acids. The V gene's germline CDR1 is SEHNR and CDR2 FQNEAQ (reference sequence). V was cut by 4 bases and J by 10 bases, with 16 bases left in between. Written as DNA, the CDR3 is TGTGCCAGCAGCTCCGAAGGGCGGGGCACAGCTTTCTTT. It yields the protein CASSSEGRGTAFF.

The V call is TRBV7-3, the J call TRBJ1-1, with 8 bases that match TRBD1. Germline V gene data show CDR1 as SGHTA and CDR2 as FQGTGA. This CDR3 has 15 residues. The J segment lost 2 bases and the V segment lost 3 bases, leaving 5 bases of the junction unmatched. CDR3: CASSFLGQGNTEAFF. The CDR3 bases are TGTGCCAGCAGCTTCCTAGGACAGGGTAACACTGAAGCTTTCTTT.

The DNA for the CDR3 is TGTGCCAGCTCACAGACAGGGCGAGCGGAAAAACTGTTTTTT. Translating gives CASSQTGRAEKLFF. J is TRBJ1-4 and V is TRBV18; TRBD1 aligns across 7 bases. V dropped 4 bases and J dropped 8; count of bases not matched to a gene: 7. The V gene's germline CDR1 is KGHSH and CDR2 LQKENI. This CDR3 has 14 residues.

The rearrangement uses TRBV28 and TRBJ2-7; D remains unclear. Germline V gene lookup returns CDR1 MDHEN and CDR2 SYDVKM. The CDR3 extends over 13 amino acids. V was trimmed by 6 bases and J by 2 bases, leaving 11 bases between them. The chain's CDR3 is CASRATPAYEQYF. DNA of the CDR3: TGTGCCAGCAGAGCGACACCCGCCTACGAGCAGTACTTC.

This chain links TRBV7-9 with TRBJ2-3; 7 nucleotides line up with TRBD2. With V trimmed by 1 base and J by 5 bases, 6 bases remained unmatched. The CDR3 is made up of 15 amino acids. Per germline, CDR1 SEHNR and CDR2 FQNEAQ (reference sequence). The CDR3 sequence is CASSLGGGVGDTQYF. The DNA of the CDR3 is TGTGCCAGCAGCTTAGGGGGAGGGGTAGGAGATACGCAGTATTTT.

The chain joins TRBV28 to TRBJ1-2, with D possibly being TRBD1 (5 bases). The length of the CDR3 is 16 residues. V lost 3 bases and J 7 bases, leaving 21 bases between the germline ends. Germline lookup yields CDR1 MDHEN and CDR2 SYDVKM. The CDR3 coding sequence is TGTGCCAGCAGTTTCCCGGACCCGGGGGTCCGTGGTGGCTACACCTTC. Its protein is CASSFPDPGVRGGYTF.

The CDR3 loop is CASSLDWGLEQYF. The CDR3 DNA is TGTGCCAGCAGCTTAGATTGGGGGCTAGAGCAGTACTTC. The genes are TRBV11-2 and TRBJ2-7, with D perhaps TRBD1 (6 bases). Germline CDR1 is SGHAT and CDR2 is FQNNGV. V was pared by 0 bases and J by 7 bases, with 10 bases between. CDR3 length equals 13 residues.

CDR3 residues: CASSPQLAGGSDEQFF. The CDR3 bases are TGTGCCAGCAGTCCCCAACTAGCGGGAGGGTCGGATGAGCAGTTCTTC. This chain joins TRBV25-1 and TRBJ2-1, with 13 bases lining up with TRBD2. With 5 bases clipped from V and 8 bases from J, the junction kept 9 bases outside the gene matches. Germline assignment: CDR1 MGHDK and CDR2 SYGVNS. The CDR3 is 16 amino acids.

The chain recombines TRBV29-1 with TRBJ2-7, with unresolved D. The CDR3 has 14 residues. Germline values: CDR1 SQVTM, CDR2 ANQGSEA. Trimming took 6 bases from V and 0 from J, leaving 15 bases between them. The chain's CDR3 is CSVRPHQSSYEQYF. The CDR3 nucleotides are TGCAGCGTCCGCCCCCACCAGAGCTCCTACGAGCAGTACTTC.

CDR3 nucleotides: TGCGCCAGCAGCCAATCAGGGGACCAAGAGACCCAGTACTTC. It yields the protein CASSQSGDQETQYF. The J gene is TRBJ2-5, the V gene TRBV4-1; a possible D gene is TRBD1 (6 bases). The CDR3 is 14 amino acids. Germline values: CDR1 MGHRA, CDR2 YSYEKL. V lost 2 bases and J lost 0, with 7 bases in between.

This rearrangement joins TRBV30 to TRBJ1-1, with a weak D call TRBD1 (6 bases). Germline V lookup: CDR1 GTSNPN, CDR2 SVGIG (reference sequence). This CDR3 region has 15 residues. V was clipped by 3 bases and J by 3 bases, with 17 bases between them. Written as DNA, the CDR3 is TGTGCCTGGAGAGGGCAGGGGCTAGGGGACACTGAAGCTTTCTTT. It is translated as CAWRGQGLGDTEAFF.

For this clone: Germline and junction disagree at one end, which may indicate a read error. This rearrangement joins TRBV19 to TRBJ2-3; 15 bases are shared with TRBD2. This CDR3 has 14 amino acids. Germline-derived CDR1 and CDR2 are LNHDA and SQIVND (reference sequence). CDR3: CASSSGLAGGLLNF. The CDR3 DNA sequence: TGTGCCAGTAGTAGTGGACTAGCGGGAGGGCTTCTGAATTTT. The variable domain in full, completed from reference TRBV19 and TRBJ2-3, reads DGGITQSPKYLFRKEGQNVTLSCEQNLNHDAMYWYRQDPGQGLRLIYYSQIVNDFQKGDIAEGYSVSREKKESFPLTVTSAQKNPTAFYLCASSSGLAGGLLNFGPGTRLTVL.

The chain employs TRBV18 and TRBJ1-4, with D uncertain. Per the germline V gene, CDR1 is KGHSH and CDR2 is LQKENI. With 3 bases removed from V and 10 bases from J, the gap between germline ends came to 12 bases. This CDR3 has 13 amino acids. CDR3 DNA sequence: TGTGCCAGCTCACCTGATGTGATCGGAAAACTGTTTTTT. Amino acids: CASSPDVIGKLFF.

The CDR3 here is CASSLAGGRAVAEAFF. The CDR3 nucleotides read TGTGCCAGCAGCTTGGCCGGGGGGAGGGCGGTCGCTGAAGCTTTCTTT. The chain recombines TRBV5-6 with TRBJ1-1, with D perhaps TRBD1 (5 bases). The CDR3 spans 16 residues. The germline CDR1 and CDR2 sequences are SGHDT and YYEEEE. V lost 0 bases, J lost 6 bases, and 18 bases lay in between.